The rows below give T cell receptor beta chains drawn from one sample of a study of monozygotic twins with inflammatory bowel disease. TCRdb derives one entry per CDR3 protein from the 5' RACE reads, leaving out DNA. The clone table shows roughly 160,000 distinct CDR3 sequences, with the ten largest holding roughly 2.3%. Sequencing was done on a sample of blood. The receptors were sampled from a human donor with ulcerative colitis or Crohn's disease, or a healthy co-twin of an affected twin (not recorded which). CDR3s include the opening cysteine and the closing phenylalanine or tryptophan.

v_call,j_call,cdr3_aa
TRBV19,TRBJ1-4,CASSPAEAGLAGSNEKLFF
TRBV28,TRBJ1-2,CASRRPGQGAGGYTF
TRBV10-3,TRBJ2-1,CAISARQGRMDNEQFF
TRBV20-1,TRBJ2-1,CSAQGLAGAPYNEQFF
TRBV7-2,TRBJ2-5,CASSLRIYGRLQETQYF
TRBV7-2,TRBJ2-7,CASSLDTGWVSYEQYF
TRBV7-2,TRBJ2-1,CASSWGGDRVDEQFF
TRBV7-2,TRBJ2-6,CASSPRASGANVLTF
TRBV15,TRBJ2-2,CATSRDLGVSGELFF
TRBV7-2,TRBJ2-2,CASSPHMTGVGTGELFF
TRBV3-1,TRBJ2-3,CASSPRPEGLADTQYF
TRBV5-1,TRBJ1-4,CASSLEGEEKLFF
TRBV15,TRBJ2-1,CATNPRGLSNEQFF
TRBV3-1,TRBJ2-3,CASSQDRGTSGTDTQYF
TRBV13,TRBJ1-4,CASSFGQGEKLFF
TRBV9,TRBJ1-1,CASSGSLNTEAFF
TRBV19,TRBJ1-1,CASAKSIIPGRTEAFF
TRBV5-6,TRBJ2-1,CASSLKGQGFYNEQFF
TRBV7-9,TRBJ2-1,CASSLVMGGGYNEQFF
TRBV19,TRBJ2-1,CASSIVREGGEQFF
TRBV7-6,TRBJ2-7,CASSPIARPEQYF
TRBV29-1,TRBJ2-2,CSVVGPGELFF
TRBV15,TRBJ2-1,CATSRDVPYEQFF
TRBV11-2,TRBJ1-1,CASRLDRSDTEAFF
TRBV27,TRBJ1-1,CASSLSGPVSGEAFF
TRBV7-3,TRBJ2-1,CASSFSFGDEQFF
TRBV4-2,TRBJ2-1,CASSQGSPGPLGHEQFF
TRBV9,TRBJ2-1,CASSIGGRVQYNEQFF
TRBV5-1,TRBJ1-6,CASSEQGARSNSPLHF
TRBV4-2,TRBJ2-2,CASSLLLGHTNTGELFF
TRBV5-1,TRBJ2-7,CASSLGSQPTSYEQYF
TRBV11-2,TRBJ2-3,CASSGAGTSARQTDTQYF
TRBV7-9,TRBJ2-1,CASSQVSYNEQFF
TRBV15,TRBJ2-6,CATSRAPGANSGANVLTF
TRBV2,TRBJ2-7,CASGAGESGEQYF
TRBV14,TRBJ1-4,CASSPLGDEKLFF
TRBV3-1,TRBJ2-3,CASSLGLVPSTDTQYF
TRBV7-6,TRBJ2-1,CASSLPVGGVSKQSYNEQFF
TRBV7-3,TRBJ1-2,CASSLTSAVVHYGYTF
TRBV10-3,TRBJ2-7,CAISESPTRKAYEQYF
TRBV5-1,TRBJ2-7,CASSLEGFSSYEQYF
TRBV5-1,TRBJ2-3,CASSLDIDGDTQYF
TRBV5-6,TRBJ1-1,CASSWGTILNTEAFF
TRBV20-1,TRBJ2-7,CSAKREGTYEQYF